The T cell receptor (beta chain) under discussion was sequenced for a study of blood T cell repertoires in COVID-19 (dated by TCRdb to 2018 to 2021). With respect to the entire study: The collaborator samples originated in the United States, Italy and Spain and spanned the acute and convalescent phases of COVID-19. Where available, HLA class I and class II types were obtained from metadata supplied by the sample provider rather than from assay-based typing. The repertoires were made available in a free public database intended to serve as a resource for research on the immune response to SARS-CoV-2. The prospective study material was composed of cDNA or gDNA derived from T cells, B-cell-depleted T cells, or PBMCs. Samples came from the ongoing ImmuneRACE study (first 160 participants) plus 1,254 subjects from 6 global collaborators. The dataset comprised deeply sampled blood TCRbeta repertoires from subjects exposed to, actively infected with, or recovered from COVID-19. The sample metadata nearly always contained a de-identified subject ID, COVID-19 status, age in years and sex.

TCRbeta CDR3 regions were amplified from genomic DNA by means of the immunoSEQ Assay, a bias-controlled multiplex PCR. Processing in the source paper ran as follows. The number of nucleated cells in each sample was estimated from the amplification of reference gene primers within the assay. Sequence reads were collapsed and filtered to measure the absolute abundance of every unique TCRbeta CDR3 rearrangement. For each sample, productive Simpson clonality was calculated by taking the square root of Simpson's diversity index across productive rearrangements. TCRdb re-hosts the immuneACCESS table, in-frame sequences only. Its copies lack some clones; in the studies checked, an unresolved V gene accounts for under half of them, and the cause for the rest is not known. The D gene and trimming were derived from the DNA, and the V and J assignments and clone size from that table. Here the sample has 100,000 to 150,000 clones; about 88% occur a single time. The top ten clonotypes cover 1% to 1.5% of the sample.

The collaborating institutions used their own protocols to collect whole blood in K2EDTA tubes. For TCRbeta analysis, collaborator samples were shipped as frozen whole blood, as isolated PBMCs, or as DNA extracted from either sample type. Based on the germline V gene, the CDR1 and CDR2 sequences are MNHEY and SVGAGI. There are 14 amino acids in the CDR3, from cysteine to phenylalanine inclusive. Just CDR3 DNA is preserved here, 42 bases in frame from base 1. Trimmed from V: 6 bases; trimmed from J: 8 bases; junction bases lacking a gene match: 7. The research as a whole found: How much clinical and demographic metadata was included differed by source and by participant, and the metadata was provided uncurated.

With regard to this clone: The target of this receptor is not known. No clone much larger than this one lies a single base away; base qualities are absent.

Source material: peripheral blood. The V and J genes are TRBV6-5 and TRBJ1-4, with TRBD1 matching 9 junction bases. The TCR was taken from a woman aged 80 or over with acute or convalescent COVID-19. The DNA sequence reads TGTGCCAGCAGAAGGGGCGGGACAGGGGAAAAACTGTTTTTT. The encoded protein is CASRRGGTGEKLFF.